These 30 T cell receptor beta chains were all obtained from the same sample, sequenced in a study of post-analysis software for immune sequencing data. These TCRs are of unknown antigen specificity. Study results and limitations: In patients, TRBV5-6, TRBV5-1 and TRBV20-1 belonged to five TRBV segments found more frequently than in controls.

Incorporated into the TCR beta cDNA libraries were unique molecular identifiers, which served to reduce PCR and sequencing biases. TCRdb itself ran the PCR reads through MiXCR, one entry per CDR3 protein. The sample contains 750,000 to 950,000 distinct CDR3 sequences, roughly half of which appear only once. The sample was blood. These receptors all stem from a girl aged 5 to 17 with multiple sclerosis.

CDR3 coding DNA: TGTGCCAGCAGTCCCCAGGGGACAGCCACCTACAATGAGCAGTTCTTC. As protein: CASSPQGTATYNEQFF. V usage is TRBV6-5 and J usage is TRBJ2-1, with TRBD1 matching over 7 bases. V was pared by 5 bases and J by 2 bases, with 9 bases of the junction left unmatched. Germline values: CDR1 MNHEY, CDR2 SVGAGI. CDR3 length: 16 residues.

CDR3 bases: TGTGCCAGCACCCTGAGTAGCGGGAGTCGACAAGAGACCCAGTACTTC. This codes for CASTLSSGSRQETQYF. The J gene is TRBJ2-5, the V gene TRBV11-2; 9 nucleotides agree with TRBD2. The CDR3 has 16 amino acids. CDR1 is SGHAT, CDR2 FQNNGV, per germline. The junction had 11 bases not matched to a gene; V was cut back by 7 bases and J by 2 bases.

The genes are TRBV12-3 or TRBV12-4 and TRBJ2-7; 10 positions match TRBD2. The J segment lost 2 bases and the V segment lost 2 bases, leaving 3 bases of the junction unmatched. The CDR3 extends over 15 amino acids. CDR3 sequence (DNA): TGTGCCAGCAGTTTAAAACTAGCGGGACCCTACGAGCAGTACTTC. As protein: CASSLKLAGPYEQYF.

J is TRBJ2-6 and V is TRBV30; D unclear. Germline V gene lookup returns CDR1 GTSNPN and CDR2 SVGIG (reference sequence). The CDR3 spans 15 residues. The V gene lost 7 bases and the J gene lost 2 bases, with 15 bases spanning the gap. The CDR3 DNA reads TGTGCCTCCCTTCAGGAATACCCTGGGGCCAACGTCCTGACTTTC. Translation gives CASLQEYPGANVLTF.

The chain employs TRBV10-3 and TRBJ1-2; D perhaps matches TRBD1 (6 bases). The CDR3 has 14 amino acids. V dropped 6 bases and J dropped 6 bases, with 17 bases sitting between them. The germline V gene has CDR1 ENHRY and CDR2 SYGVKD. CDR3 bases: TGTGCCATCAGGGCACAGGGAATTGTTGATGGCTACACCTTC. Protein product: CAIRAQGIVDGYTF.

This clonotype has only a few counts. The rearrangement uses TRBV6-1 and TRBJ2-1, with a weak D call TRBD1 (5 bases). The end of the DNA aligns better with TRBJ2-7, so the J call may be wrong. CDR3 length: 16 amino acids. The V gene's germline CDR1 is MNHNS and CDR2 SASEGT. The CDR3 nucleotides are TGTGCCAGCAGTGAAGCGCCAACAGGTACCTCCGGGGAGCAGTACTTC. This sequence encodes CASSEAPTGTSGEQYF.

The CDR3: CAISEGTGPYEQYF. CDR3 in DNA: TGTGCCATCAGTGAGGGGACAGGACCCTACGAGCAGTACTTC. The J gene is TRBJ2-7, the V gene TRBV10-3, with 8 bases aligning to TRBD1. The CDR3 extends over 14 amino acids. Trimming removed 2 bases from V and 2 bases from J; junction bases left unmatched: 2. Looked up from germline, CDR1 is ENHRY and CDR2 is SYGVKD.

This rearrangement joins TRBV11-3 to TRBJ2-5, with 9 bases identical to TRBD1. CDR3 size: 15 residues. Losses at the gene ends were 5 bases for V and 5 bases for J; bases not matched to a gene: 9. In germline, CDR1 is SGHNT, CDR2 YENEEA. This CDR3 reads CASSKWTGAVETQYF. The CDR3 region has the DNA TGTGCCAGCAGCAAGTGGACAGGGGCCGTGGAGACCCAGTACTTC.

The rearrangement links TRBV12-3 or TRBV12-4 to TRBJ2-6; 7 positions agree with TRBD2. The CDR3 sequence is 19 residues long. The ends lost 1 base at V and 0 bases at J; junction bases unmatched: 9. CDR3: CASSLGSSGASSGANVLTF. The CDR3, as DNA: TGTGCCAGCAGTTTAGGCTCTAGCGGAGCGTCCTCTGGGGCCAACGTCCTGACTTTC.

The count of this clonotype is one. The chain employs TRBV15 and TRBJ2-3, with D possibly matching TRBD1 (5 bases). Germline V CDR1 and CDR2: LNHNV, YYDKDF (reference sequence). Trimming removed 1 base from V and 2 bases from J, with 10 bases in between. This CDR3 has 15 residues. The CDR3 reads CATSRVSGFTDTQYF. The CDR3 nucleotides are TGTGCCACCAGCAGAGTTTCAGGGTTCACAGATACGCAGTATTTT.

J is TRBJ2-5 and V is TRBV11-2; 9 nucleotides align to TRBD1. The germline CDR1 and CDR2 sequences are SGHAT and FQNNGV. Trimming removed 6 bases from V and 5 bases from J; junction bases left unmatched: 13. The CDR3 length is 16 residues. The CDR3 sequence is CASSTHSGQGGETQYF. The DNA for the CDR3 is TGTGCCAGCAGTACACATTCGGGACAGGGTGGGGAGACCCAGTACTTC. The full variable domain, rest sourced from reference TRBV11-2 and TRBJ2-5, is EAGVAQSPRYKIIEKRQSVAFWCNPISGHATLYWYQQILGQGPKLLIQFQNNGVVDDSQLPKDRFSAERLKGVDSTLKIQPAKLEDSAVYLCASSTHSGQGGETQYFGPGTRLLVL.

This sequence joins TRBV15 and TRBJ2-7; no clear D. Germline CDR1 reads LNHNV; CDR2 reads YYDKDF (reference sequence). The CDR3 is 13 residues long. Trimming took off 1 base at V and 1 base at J, with 5 bases between the two ends. The CDR3 loop reads CATSRGESYEQYF. The DNA of the CDR3 is TGTGCCACCAGCAGAGGCGAGTCCTACGAGCAGTACTTC.

The chain recombines TRBV7-9 with TRBJ2-4, with 12 bases lining up with TRBD1. After removal of 3 bases from V and 13 bases from J, the junction contained 13 bases not matched to a gene. The CDR3 has 16 residues. From germline, CDR1 is SEHNR and CDR2 FQNEAQ (reference sequence). The CDR3 DNA sequence: TGTGCCAGCAGCTTTTCGCCGGGACAGGGGGCCGGGGAGCAGTACTTC. It encodes CASSFSPGQGAGEQYF.

The chain has TRBV3-1 and TRBJ2-5; D is possibly TRBD1 (6 bases). Trimming stripped 4 bases from V and 4 bases from J, with 10 bases between. CDR1 is LGHDT, CDR2 YNNKEL, per germline (reference sequence). The CDR3 spans 13 residues. The CDR3 DNA follows: TGTGCCAGCAGCCCGGGACAAGTAGAGACCCAGTACTTC. It translates to CASSPGQVETQYF.

The chain uses TRBV12-3 or TRBV12-4 and TRBJ2-7, with unresolved D. This CDR3 comprises 15 residues. Between the trimmed V and J ends, which lost 6 bases and 4 bases, there was a span of 19 bases. This chain's CDR3 is CASSLGLTKLYEQYF. CDR3 coding DNA: TGTGCCAGCAGCCTCGGGCTCACGAAATTATACGAGCAGTACTTC.

V gene TRBV5-1 combines with J gene TRBJ2-1, with TRBD2 matching 8 bases. Germline lookup yields CDR1 SGHRS and CDR2 YFSETQ. J gave up 9 bases and V 4 bases, and 3 bases lay outside the gene matches. CDR3 length equals 12 residues. CDR3 DNA sequence: TGCGCCAGCAGCCAAACTAGCGGTGAGCAGTTCTTC. It specifies CASSQTSGEQFF.

This clonotype was picked up a small number of times. The V gene is TRBV20-1, the J gene TRBJ2-7, with TRBD1 matching 7 bases. The germline gives CDR1 DFQATT, CDR2 SNEGSKA (reference sequence). The CDR3 spans 13 residues. The ends lost 6 bases at V and 2 bases at J; junction bases unmatched: 7. The CDR3 loop is CSAKGDRTYEQYF. The CDR3 DNA reads as TGCAGTGCAAAGGGGGACAGAACCTACGAGCAGTACTTC.

This clonotype was counted a single time. The V and J genes are TRBV25-1 and TRBJ1-6, with D unclear. Germline lookup yields CDR1 MGHDK and CDR2 SYGVNS. Between the trimmed V and J ends, which lost 1 base and 9 bases, there was a span of 16 bases. This CDR3 has 16 amino acids. Here the CDR3 reads CASSESRGIKGSPLHF. CDR3 sequence (DNA): TGTGCCAGCAGTGAATCACGAGGGATTAAGGGTTCACCCCTCCACTTT. Full variable domain (missing parts from reference TRBV25-1 and TRBJ1-6): EADIYQTPRYLVIGTGKKITLECSQTMGHDKMYWYQQDPGMELHLIHYSYGVNSTEKGDLSSESTVSRIRTEHFPLTLESARPSHTSQYLCASSESRGIKGSPLHFGNGTRLTVT.

The rearrangement links TRBV7-8 to TRBJ1-5; D gene uncertain. Per germline, CDR1 SGHVS and CDR2 FQNEAQ. This CDR3 comprises 15 residues. With 5 bases removed from V and 3 bases from J, the gap between germline ends came to 14 bases. Written as DNA, the CDR3 is TGTGCCAGCAGCCAATACACCAACTACAATCAGCCCCAGCATTTT. It yields the protein CASSQYTNYNQPQHF.

This rearrangement joins TRBV7-9 to TRBJ1-1; the D gene is possibly TRBD1 (5 bases). V gave up 5 bases and J gave up 3 bases, with 22 bases separating them. Looked up from germline, CDR1 is SEHNR and CDR2 is FQNEAQ (reference sequence). This CDR3 region has 17 residues. CDR3 amino acids: CASSPRPGVGRDTEAFF. The CDR3 DNA reads TGTGCCAGCAGCCCGCGCCCGGGGGTAGGTAGGGACACTGAAGCTTTCTTT.

This clonotype was recorded a few times. The CDR3 region has the DNA TGTGCCAGCAGCCGGGACAGCTCCTACAATGAGCAGTTCTTC. Protein: CASSRDSSYNEQFF. The chain uses TRBV6-4 and TRBJ2-1, with 7 bases aligning to TRBD1. The trim removed 6 bases at V and 0 bases at J, leaving 2 bases unmatched. The CDR3 has 14 amino acids. The germline CDR1 and CDR2 sequences are MRHNA and SNTAGT.

This clonotype was picked up a small number of times. This sequence joins TRBV29-1 and TRBJ1-1; D not certain. Germline CDR1 SQVTM, CDR2 ANQGSEA. The CDR3 consists of 13 residues. The V gene lost 0 bases and the J gene lost 1 base, with 6 bases spanning the gap. The CDR3 protein is CSVEDRRNTEAFF. The CDR3 coding sequence is TGCAGCGTTGAAGATCGAAGGAACACTGAAGCTTTCTTT. The full variable domain, completed using reference TRBV29-1 and TRBJ1-1, is SAVISQKPSRDICQRGTSLTIQCQVDSQVTMMFWYRQQPGQSLTLIATANQGSEATYESGFVIDKFPISRPNLTFSTLTVSNMSPEDSSIYLCSVEDRRNTEAFFGQGTRLTVV.

The chain uses TRBV18 and TRBJ2-5, with 9 positions matching TRBD1. Germline loops: CDR1 KGHSH, CDR2 LQKENI. V lost 5 bases, J lost 5 bases, and 6 bases stayed unmatched. The CDR3 has 14 amino acids. The DNA of the CDR3 is TGTGCCAGCTCAACAGGGGGCCAGAGGGAGACCCAGTACTTC. Translated, it gives CASSTGGQRETQYF.

As for this clonotype: One junction end disagrees with the germline gene, perhaps due to a read error. The chain has TRBV29-1 and TRBJ2-1; TRBD1 matches 7 bases. The germline CDR1 and CDR2 sequences are SQVTM and ANQGSEA. The CDR3 runs 12 residues. CDR3 region: CSGVRDSNVQFF. The CDR3 nucleotides are TGCAGCGGCGTCCGGGACAGCAATGTGCAGTTCTTC.

This clonotype is medium-sized by share. The chain joins TRBV29-1 to TRBJ2-7; D gene ambiguous. This CDR3 is 14 amino acids long. V lost 4 bases to trimming and J lost 5 bases, with 18 bases between them. Per germline, CDR1 SQVTM and CDR2 ANQGSEA. The CDR3 here is CSVALTTLPHEQYF. In DNA form, the CDR3 reads TGCAGCGTTGCTCTAACGACCCTCCCCCACGAGCAGTACTTC.

This chain uses TRBV7-2 with TRBJ2-4, with TRBD2 matching over 9 bases. Gene TRBJ2-7 matches the end of the DNA better, so the J call may be wrong. This CDR3 region has 18 residues. CDR1 is SGHTA and CDR2 is FQGNSA in the germline V gene. CDR3 loop: CASSFGVAGVLGPYEQYF. In DNA, the CDR3 is TGTGCCAGCAGCTTCGGAGTAGCGGGAGTTCTCGGGCCCTACGAGCAGTACTTC.

The rearrangement joins TRBV15 to TRBJ2-5; maybe TRBD1 (6 bases). The tail of the sequence fits TRBJ2-7 better, so the J call may be wrong. This CDR3 region has 14 residues. Per germline, CDR1 LNHNV and CDR2 YYDKDF (reference sequence). In nucleotides, the CDR3 is TGTGCCACCAGCAGATCCGGACAGCCCCCCGAGCAGTACTTC. As protein: CATSRSGQPPEQYF.

The V gene is TRBV6-2 or TRBV6-3, the J gene TRBJ2-3; possible D gene TRBD2, 6 bases. Germline V gene sequence: CDR1 MNHEY, CDR2 SVGEGT. This CDR3 region has 13 residues. Trimming removed 7 bases from V and 8 bases from J, with 16 bases in between. The CDR3 spells CASTELAEATQYF. The CDR3 region has the DNA TGTGCCAGCACCGAACTAGCTGAGGCTACGCAGTATTTT.

The CDR3 here is CASSVVEQARSYEQYF. CDR3 in DNA: TGTGCCAGCAGCGTAGTAGAACAGGCAAGATCCTACGAGCAGTACTTC. The V call is TRBV9, the J call TRBJ2-7; perhaps TRBD1 as D (5 bases). This CDR3 contains 16 residues. Germline loops: CDR1 SGDLS, CDR2 YYNGEE. Trimming removed 0 bases at V and 1 base at J, with 14 bases between. The variable domain in full, completed from reference TRBV9 and TRBJ2-7, reads DSGVTQTPKHLITATGQRVTLRCSPRSGDLSVYWYQQSLDQGLQFLIQYYNGEERAKGNILERFSAQQFPDLHSELNLSSLELGDSALYFCASSVVEQARSYEQYFGPGTRLTVT.

V usage is TRBV6-1 and J usage is TRBJ2-2; D is possibly TRBD1 or TRBD2 (5 bases each). Trimming left V 7 bases short and J 4 bases short, with 22 bases between. The CDR3 consists of 17 residues. Germline CDR1 is MNHNS and CDR2 is SASEGT. The CDR3 coding sequence is TGTGCCAGCACGCGAAGTCTGTGGGGGTCGGGCACCGGGGAGCTGTTTTTT. Translation: CASTRSLWGSGTGELFF.